The T cell receptor (beta chain) described here comes from a study of CD8+ T cells in alopecia areata. In its sample, this clone was seen a few times. Its antigen is unknown. Gene names are mouse gene names. The read comes to an end 4 residues before the CDR3 does, leaving the germline J gene to fill in the end. cDNA reverse transcribed from extracted RNA served as the sequencing template. Clones were read by immunoSEQ multiplex PCR, and TCRdb kept only the in-frame ones, dropping some. The sample yields around 110,000 clones, without any singletons. Whole-study findings and limits: The study also sequences resident alphabeta T cells of normal skin in scalp samples. In lesional scalp, particularly from alopecia totalis/universalis, clonality was higher than in normal scalp.

V was pared by 5 bases and J by 2 bases, with 3 bases of the junction left unmatched. This CDR3 contains 14 residues. Germline loops: CDR1 FNHDT, CDR2 SITEND (reference sequence). The chain employs TRBV19 and TRBJ2-2, with TRBD1 matching 7 bases. The sample consisted of lesional skin. This receptor was identified in a C3H/HeJ mouse with alopecia areata. The MHC haplotype of the strain is H2-k. The part of the CDR3 DNA that was read is TGTGCCAGCAGAGGGACAGTCAACACCGGG. Translated, it gives CASRGTVNTG. The entire CDR3 protein reads CASRGTVNTGQLYF.